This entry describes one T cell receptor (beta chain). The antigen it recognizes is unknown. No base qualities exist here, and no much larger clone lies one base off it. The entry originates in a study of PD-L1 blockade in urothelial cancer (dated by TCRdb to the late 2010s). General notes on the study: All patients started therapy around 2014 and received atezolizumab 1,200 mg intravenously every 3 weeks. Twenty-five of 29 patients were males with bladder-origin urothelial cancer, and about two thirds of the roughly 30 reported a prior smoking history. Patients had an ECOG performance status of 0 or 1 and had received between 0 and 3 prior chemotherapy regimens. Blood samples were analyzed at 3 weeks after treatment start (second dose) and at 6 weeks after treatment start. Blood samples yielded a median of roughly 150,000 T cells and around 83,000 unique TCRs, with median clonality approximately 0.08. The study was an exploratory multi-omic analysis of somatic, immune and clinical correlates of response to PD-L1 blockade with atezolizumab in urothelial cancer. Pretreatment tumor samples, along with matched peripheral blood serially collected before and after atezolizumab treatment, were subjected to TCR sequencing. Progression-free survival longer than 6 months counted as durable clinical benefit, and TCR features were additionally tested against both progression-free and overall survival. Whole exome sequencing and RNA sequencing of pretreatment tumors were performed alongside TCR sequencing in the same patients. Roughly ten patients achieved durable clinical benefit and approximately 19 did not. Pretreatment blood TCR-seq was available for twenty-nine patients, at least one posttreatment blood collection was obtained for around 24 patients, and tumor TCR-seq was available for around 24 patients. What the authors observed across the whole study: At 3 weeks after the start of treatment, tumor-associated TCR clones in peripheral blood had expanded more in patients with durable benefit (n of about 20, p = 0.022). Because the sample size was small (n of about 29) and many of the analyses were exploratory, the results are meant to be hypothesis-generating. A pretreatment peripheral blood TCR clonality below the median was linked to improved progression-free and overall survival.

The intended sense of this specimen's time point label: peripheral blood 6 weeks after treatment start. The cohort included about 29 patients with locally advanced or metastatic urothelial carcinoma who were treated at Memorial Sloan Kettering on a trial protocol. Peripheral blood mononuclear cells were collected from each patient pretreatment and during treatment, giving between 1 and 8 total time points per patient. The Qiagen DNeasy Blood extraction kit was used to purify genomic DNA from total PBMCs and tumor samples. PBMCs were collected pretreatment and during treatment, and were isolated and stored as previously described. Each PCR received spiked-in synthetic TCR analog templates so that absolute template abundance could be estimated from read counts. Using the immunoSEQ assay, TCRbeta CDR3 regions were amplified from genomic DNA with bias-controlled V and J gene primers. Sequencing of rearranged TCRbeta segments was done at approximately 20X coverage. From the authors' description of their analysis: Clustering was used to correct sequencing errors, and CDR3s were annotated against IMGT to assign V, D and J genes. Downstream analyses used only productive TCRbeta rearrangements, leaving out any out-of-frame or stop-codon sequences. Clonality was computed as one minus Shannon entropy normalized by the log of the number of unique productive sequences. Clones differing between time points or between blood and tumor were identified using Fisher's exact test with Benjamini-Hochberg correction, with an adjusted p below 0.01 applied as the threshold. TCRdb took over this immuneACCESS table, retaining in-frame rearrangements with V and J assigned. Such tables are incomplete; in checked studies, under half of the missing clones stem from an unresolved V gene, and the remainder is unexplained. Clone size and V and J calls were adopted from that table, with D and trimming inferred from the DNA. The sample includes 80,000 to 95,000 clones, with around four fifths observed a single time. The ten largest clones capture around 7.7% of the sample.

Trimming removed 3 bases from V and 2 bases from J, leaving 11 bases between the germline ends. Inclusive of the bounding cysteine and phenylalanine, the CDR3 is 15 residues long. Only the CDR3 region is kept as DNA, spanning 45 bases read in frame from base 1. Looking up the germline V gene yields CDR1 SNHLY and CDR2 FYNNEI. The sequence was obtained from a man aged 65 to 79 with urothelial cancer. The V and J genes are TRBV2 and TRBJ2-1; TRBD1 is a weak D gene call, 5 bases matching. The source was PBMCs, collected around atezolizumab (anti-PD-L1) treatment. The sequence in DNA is TGTGCCAGCAGTGAGCGTACAGGCCCCTACAATGAGCAGTTCTTC. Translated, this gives CASSERTGPYNEQFF. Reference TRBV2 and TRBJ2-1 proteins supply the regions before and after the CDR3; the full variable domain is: EPEVTQTPSHQVTQMGQEVILRCVPISNHLYFYWYRQILGQKVEFLVSFYNNEISEKSEIFDDQFSVERPDGSNFTLKIRSTKLEDSAMYFCASSERTGPYNEQFFGPGTRLTVL.